Below, 30 T cell receptor beta chains from the same sample are listed, as sequenced in a study of cytomegalovirus exposure and HLA in healthy donors (dated by TCRdb to about 2017). Libraries were prepared through the immunoSEQ multiplex PCR assay. TCRdb re-hosts the immuneACCESS table, in-frame sequences only. Its copies lack some clones; in the studies checked, an unresolved V gene accounts for under half of them, and the cause for the rest is not known. The sample data list about 60,000 clones, and around 96% of these were observed just once. Jointly, the top ten make up 0.95% to 1.5% of the sample. Material: PBMCs. These TCRs come from a woman aged 18-35 years in good health and CMV-seronegative.

This clone was recorded only once. V and J are TRBV28 and TRBJ2-5, with D perhaps TRBD1 (6 bases). The germline gives CDR1 MDHEN, CDR2 SYDVKM. The V end was cut by 6 bases, the J end by 1 base, with 12 bases between. CDR3 length: 14 amino acids. CDR3 in DNA: TGTGCCAGCAGCGACACAGGGATCCAAGAGACCCAGTACTTC. It is translated as CASSDTGIQETQYF.

The chain uses TRBV9 and TRBJ2-7, with D possibly being TRBD1 (5 bases). Trimming left V 5 bases short and J 5 bases short, with 17 bases between. The CDR3 totals 14 residues. Germline V lookup: CDR1 SGDLS, CDR2 YYNGEE. CDR3 DNA: TGTGCCAGCAGTGCGCGCCAGATGGGGCACGAGCAGTACTTC. Encoded protein: CASSARQMGHEQYF.

This chain uses TRBV28 with TRBJ1-2, with 11 bases lining up with TRBD1. This CDR3 has 16 residues. Trimming cost V 6 bases and J 8 bases; bases outside gene matches: 14. The V gene's germline CDR1 is MDHEN and CDR2 SYDVKM. The CDR3 sequence: CASSFAPGTGGNGYTF. The CDR3 DNA reads TGTGCCAGCAGCTTCGCCCCCGGGACAGGGGGTAACGGCTACACCTTC.

The chain links TRBV28 to TRBJ1-2; no firm D call. There are 15 residues in the CDR3. Germline V CDR1 and CDR2: MDHEN, SYDVKM. Deletions cut 2 bases from V and 5 bases from J, with 15 bases between. This CDR3 is CASSLPRVREYGYTF. The CDR3 bases are TGTGCCAGCAGTTTACCCCGGGTAAGGGAGTATGGCTACACCTTC.

CDR3 amino acids: CASSPRQGREQYF. In DNA, the CDR3 is TGCGCCAGCAGCCCTCGACAGGGGAGGGAGCAGTACTTC. The chain is built from TRBV4-1 and TRBJ2-7, with TRBD1 matching 8 bases. The CDR3 is 13 residues long. The germline gives CDR1 MGHRA, CDR2 YSYEKL. Trimming took 4 bases from V and 7 from J; bases not matched to a gene: 6.

The rearrangement links TRBV7-8 to TRBJ1-2; D is unresolved. Trimming stripped 0 bases from V and 4 bases from J, with 9 bases between. Germline-derived CDR1 and CDR2 are SGHVS and FQNEAQ. The CDR3 runs 14 residues. The CDR3 nucleotides are TGTGCCAGCAGCTTAGCCCCTGGGCCCTATGGCTACACCTTC. This gives the protein CASSLAPGPYGYTF.

The rearrangement uses TRBV19 and TRBJ1-1; maybe TRBD1 (5 bases). CDR1 is LNHDA and CDR2 is SQIVND in the germline V gene (reference sequence). The CDR3 consists of 13 residues. Trimming took off 5 bases at V and 5 bases at J, with 12 bases between the two ends. The CDR3 reads CASSRQGETEAFF. Written as DNA, the CDR3 is TGTGCCAGTAGTCGGCAGGGCGAGACTGAAGCTTTCTTT.

This clone was seen once. V gene TRBV7-9 combines with J gene TRBJ1-2; TRBD1 is a possible D gene (6 bases). Per the germline V gene, CDR1 is SEHNR and CDR2 is FQNEAQ (reference sequence). V dropped 5 bases and J dropped 4 bases, with 14 bases sitting between them. This CDR3 is built from 14 residues. This CDR3 reads CASSRQGIGYGYTF. CDR3 bases: TGTGCCAGCAGCCGGCAGGGGATTGGCTATGGCTACACCTTC.

The V and J genes are TRBV5-4 and TRBJ2-2, with D perhaps matching TRBD1 (5 bases). V was cut by 0 bases and J by 6 bases, with 6 bases left in between. Germline CDR1 is SGHNT and CDR2 is YYREEE (reference sequence). This CDR3 has 13 amino acids. The CDR3 DNA reads as TGTGCCAGCAGCTTGGAGGGGCCCGGGGAGCTGTTTTTT. Residues: CASSLEGPGELFF.

The J gene is TRBJ1-1, the V gene TRBV30; perhaps TRBD1 as D (6 bases). V dropped 4 bases and J dropped 7 bases, with 13 bases sitting between them. Germline values: CDR1 GTSNPN, CDR2 SVGIG (reference sequence). CDR3 size: 12 residues. The CDR3: CAWTGGRFEAFF. The DNA for the CDR3 is TGTGCCTGGACGGGGGGCAGGTTTGAAGCTTTCTTT.

The genes are TRBV28 and TRBJ2-7; D might be TRBD2 (6 bases). Trimming took 7 bases from V and 5 from J, leaving 24 bases between them. This CDR3 contains 16 residues. CDR1 MDHEN and CDR2 SYDVKM come from the germline V gene. The CDR3, as DNA: TGTGCCAGCATGGTGGCCCCGGACCTAGCGCAAGACGAGCAGTACTTC. Amino acids: CASMVAPDLAQDEQYF. The full variable domain, in which reference TRBV28 and TRBJ2-7 provide the parts outside the CDR3, is DVKVTQSSRYLVKRTGEKVFLECVQDMDHENMFWYRQDPGLGLRLIYFSYDVKMKEKGDIPEGYSVSREKKERFSLILESASTNQTSMYLCASMVAPDLAQDEQYFGPGTRLTVT.

The chain joins TRBV4-1 to TRBJ1-2, with 8 bases fitting TRBD1. Trimming took 1 base from V and 8 from J; bases not matched to a gene: 6. Germline CDR1 MGHRA, CDR2 YSYEKL. The CDR3 has 14 amino acids. For the CDR3, the DNA is TGCGCCAGCAGCCAAGCACCAGGGGGCCTGGGCTACACCTTC. The encoded protein is CASSQAPGGLGYTF.

This chain links TRBV5-1 with TRBJ2-5; D might be TRBD1 (5 bases). Trimming removed 5 bases from V and 1 base from J, with 15 bases in between. Germline lookup yields CDR1 SGHRS and CDR2 YFSETQ. The length of the CDR3 is 15 residues. The CDR3 coding sequence is TGCGCCAGCAGTGTGGGGCGGACCTCCCAAGAGACCCAGTACTTC. Translation: CASSVGRTSQETQYF.

This clone appeared once. The chain is built from TRBV16 and TRBJ1-1; 7 bases align to TRBD1. The CDR3 consists of 13 residues. Germline V gene lookup returns CDR1 KGHSY and CDR2 FQNENV. After removal of 2 bases from V and 6 bases from J, the junction contained 3 bases not matched to a gene. Here the CDR3 DNA reads TGTGCCAGCAGCCAACAGGGGGAGGCTGAAGCTTTCTTT. Its translation: CASSQQGEAEAFF.

This chain's CDR3 is CASSPFGATTYEQYF. The CDR3 DNA reads as TGTGCCAGCAGCCCGTTTGGGGCCACAACCTACGAGCAGTACTTC. The chain employs TRBV16 and TRBJ2-7, with D possibly matching TRBD1 (5 bases). The CDR3 totals 15 residues. The V gene's germline CDR1 is KGHSY and CDR2 FQNENV. V lost 4 bases and J lost 2, with 15 bases in between.

The rearrangement joins TRBV6-1 to TRBJ1-5; TRBD1 might be the D (5 bases). The CDR3 sequence is 15 residues long. The V end lost 6 bases, the J end lost 3 bases, and 15 bases lay between the germline ends. Germline CDR1 is MNHNS and CDR2 is SASEGT. The CDR3 sequence is CASRGPHRNNQPQHF. In nucleotides, the CDR3 is TGTGCCAGCAGGGGCCCCCACAGGAACAATCAGCCCCAGCATTTT.

The chain recombines TRBV7-9 with TRBJ2-6; D might be TRBD1 (6 bases). The length of the CDR3 is 16 residues. The V and J ends lost 4 bases and 0 bases respectively, with 10 bases between them. Looked up from germline, CDR1 is SEHNR and CDR2 is FQNEAQ (reference sequence). CDR3 region: CASSSGQLSGANVLTF. The CDR3 bases are TGTGCCAGCAGCTCCGGACAGCTCTCTGGGGCCAACGTCCTGACTTTC.

The chain employs TRBV14 and TRBJ2-1; D perhaps matches TRBD2 (5 bases). This CDR3 spans 15 amino acids. The germline CDR1 and CDR2 sequences are SGHDN and FVKESK. The V gene lost 4 bases and the J gene lost 5 bases, with 15 bases spanning the gap. The CDR3 coding sequence is TGTGCCAGCAGCCCCTGGGAGTGGGAGCACAATGAGCAGTTCTTC. It codes for CASSPWEWEHNEQFF.

The chain couples TRBV28 to TRBJ2-5, with 9 bases fitting TRBD2. Germline assignment: CDR1 MDHEN and CDR2 SYDVKM. CDR3 size: 16 residues. The ends lost 7 bases at V and 5 bases at J; junction bases unmatched: 14. The CDR3 sequence: CASNARLAESGETQYF. CDR3 nucleotide sequence: TGTGCCAGCAACGCCAGACTAGCGGAAAGTGGGGAGACCCAGTACTTC.

The J gene is TRBJ2-7, the V gene TRBV18; the match to TRBD2 covers 9 bases. The CDR3 totals 14 residues. CDR1 is KGHSH and CDR2 is LQKENI in the germline V gene. After removal of 6 bases from V and 6 bases from J, the junction contained 9 bases not matched to a gene. This CDR3 reads CASSPGGRAGEQYF. CDR3 in DNA: TGTGCCAGCTCCCCGGGCGGGAGGGCTGGCGAGCAGTACTTC.

V is TRBV5-1 and J is TRBJ2-7; the D gene is possibly TRBD2 (5 bases). Germline V gene data show CDR1 as SGHRS and CDR2 as YFSETQ. This CDR3 spans 13 amino acids. With 1 base removed from V and 2 bases from J, the gap between germline ends came to 7 bases. The DNA of the CDR3 is TGCGCCAGCAGCTTGACCGGGGCCTACGAGCAGTACTTC. Amino acids: CASSLTGAYEQYF.

The rearrangement uses TRBV11-3 and TRBJ2-7; 8 nucleotides line up with TRBD1. J was trimmed by 4 bases and V by 5 bases; bases with no gene match: 13. The CDR3 is 16 amino acids. The germline V gene encodes CDR1 SGHNT and CDR2 YENEEA. The CDR3 nucleotides are TGTGCCAGCAGCACCGGGACAGGAGGGGTGCTATACGAGCAGTACTTC. It encodes CASSTGTGGVLYEQYF.

The chain combines TRBV5-4 with TRBJ2-3; a possible D gene is TRBD2 (6 bases). V lost 1 base and J 0 bases, leaving 9 bases between the germline ends. CDR1 and CDR2 from the germline V gene are SGHNT and YYREEE (reference sequence). The CDR3 is 15 amino acids. The CDR3 nucleotides are TGTGCCAGCAGCTTGACCGGGACTAGCACAGATACGCAGTATTTT. Its translation is CASSLTGTSTDTQYF.

The V and J genes are TRBV9 and TRBJ2-3; 7 bases are a match to TRBD2. V was pared by 0 bases and J by 3 bases, with 4 bases of the junction left unmatched. Germline V gene sequence: CDR1 SGDLS, CDR2 YYNGEE. This CDR3 is 15 amino acids long. The CDR3 loop is CASSVGWEGTDTQYF. The DNA for the CDR3 is TGTGCCAGCAGCGTAGGGTGGGAGGGGACAGATACGCAGTATTTT.

CDR3 loop: CASSEASGGASYNEQFF. The CDR3 DNA is TGTGCCAGCAGTGAGGCTTCGGGGGGGGCCTCCTACAATGAGCAGTTCTTC. The J gene is TRBJ2-1, the V gene TRBV25-1, with TRBD2 matching over 8 bases. In germline, CDR1 is MGHDK, CDR2 SYGVNS. This CDR3 is built from 17 residues. Trimming took 3 bases from V and 0 from J; bases not matched to a gene: 7.

The chain combines TRBV7-9 with TRBJ1-1; D not certain. Germline assignment: CDR1 SEHNR and CDR2 FQNEAQ (reference sequence). Trimming pared 5 bases from V and 6 bases from J, leaving 7 bases between. This CDR3 is 11 amino acids long. The chain's CDR3 is CASSRGAEAFF. The CDR3 DNA sequence: TGTGCCAGCAGCCGGGGAGCTGAAGCTTTCTTT.

This CDR3 is CASRRGTGSEQYF. CDR3 DNA sequence: TGTGCCAGCAGACGCGGGACAGGGTCCGAGCAGTACTTC. The chain couples TRBV6-1 to TRBJ2-7; 9 nucleotides match TRBD1. CDR3 length equals 13 residues. CDR1 and CDR2 from the germline V gene are MNHNS and SASEGT. Trimming removed 6 bases from V and 6 bases from J; junction bases left unmatched: 6.

V usage is TRBV27 and J usage is TRBJ2-1; TRBD1 matches 11 bases. The junction had 4 bases not matched to a gene; V was cut back by 5 bases and J by 4 bases. Germline V gene sequence: CDR1 MNHEY, CDR2 SMNVEV (reference sequence). The CDR3 extends over 15 amino acids. CDR3 region: CASSPGTGGYNEQFF. Written as DNA, the CDR3 is TGTGCCAGCAGTCCGGGGACAGGGGGTTACAATGAGCAGTTCTTC.

V is TRBV9 and J is TRBJ1-4; maybe TRBD1 (6 bases). Between the trimmed V and J ends, which lost 4 bases and 8 bases, there was a span of 15 bases. CDR3 size: 14 residues. CDR1 SGDLS and CDR2 YYNGEE come from the germline V gene. As DNA, the CDR3 is TGTGCCAGCAGCCCAACAGGGAGGGACGAAAAACTGTTTTTT. This gives the protein CASSPTGRDEKLFF.

J is TRBJ1-1 and V is TRBV27; D not certain. With 5 bases removed from V and 3 bases from J, the gap between germline ends came to 10 bases. CDR3 size: 13 residues. Germline V gives CDR1 MNHEY, CDR2 SMNVEV (reference sequence). The CDR3 is CASSPVEDTEAFF. The CDR3 DNA reads TGTGCCAGCAGTCCCGTCGAGGACACTGAAGCTTTCTTT.